This T cell receptor beta chain was observed in a study of human T cells and chemical hapten exposure. The library put unique molecular identifiers onto individual cDNA molecules. Authors' analysis steps: Sampled TCR counts reached a median of around 100,000 per sample, with values ranging from about 20,000 to 750,000. MiXCR, run by TCRdb on the RACE reads, gives a single entry per CDR3 protein. What appears here as the V and J calls and clone size reflects TCRdb's work, not the paper's. Of about 120,000 distinct CDR3 sequences listed, about 13% are singletons. The germline gives CDR1 DFQATT, CDR2 SNEGSKA (reference sequence). The length of the CDR3 is 14 residues. The V gene lost 3 bases and the J gene lost 0 bases, with 10 bases spanning the gap. Sample time point: pre-sensitization, week 0. Specified treatment: therapeutic diphenylcyclopropenone sensitization with weekly scalp DPC.

The clonotype originates from a woman younger than 35 with alopecia areata. Some clones in this sample may be carry-over from other donors' samples. The rearrangement uses TRBV20-1 and TRBJ2-3; D not resolved. The source was whole blood, collected in connection with sensitization to the hapten diphenylcyclopropenone (DPC). The CDR3 DNA is TGCAGTGCTAGGGCGACGGGTAGCACAGATACGCAGTATTTT. As protein: CSARATGSTDTQYF.